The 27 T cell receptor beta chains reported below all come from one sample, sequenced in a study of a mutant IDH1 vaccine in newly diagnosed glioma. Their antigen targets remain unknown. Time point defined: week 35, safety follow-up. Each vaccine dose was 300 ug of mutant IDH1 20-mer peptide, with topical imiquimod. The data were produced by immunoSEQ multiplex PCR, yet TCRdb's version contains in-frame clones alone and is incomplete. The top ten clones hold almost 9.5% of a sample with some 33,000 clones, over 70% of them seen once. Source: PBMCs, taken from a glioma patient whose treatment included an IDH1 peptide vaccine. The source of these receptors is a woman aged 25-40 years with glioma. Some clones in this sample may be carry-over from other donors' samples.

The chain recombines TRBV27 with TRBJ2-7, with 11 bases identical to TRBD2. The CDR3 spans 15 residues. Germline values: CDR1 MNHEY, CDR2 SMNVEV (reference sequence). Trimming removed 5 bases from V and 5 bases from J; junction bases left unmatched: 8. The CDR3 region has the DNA TGTGCCAGCAGTCTTACTAGCGGGAGTATCCACGAGCAGTACTTC. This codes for CASSLTSGSIHEQYF.

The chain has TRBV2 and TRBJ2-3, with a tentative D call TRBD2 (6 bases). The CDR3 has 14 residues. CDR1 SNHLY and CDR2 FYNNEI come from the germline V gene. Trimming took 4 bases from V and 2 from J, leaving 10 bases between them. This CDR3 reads CASSASESTDTQYF. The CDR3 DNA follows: TGTGCCAGCAGTGCTAGCGAATCCACAGATACGCAGTATTTT.

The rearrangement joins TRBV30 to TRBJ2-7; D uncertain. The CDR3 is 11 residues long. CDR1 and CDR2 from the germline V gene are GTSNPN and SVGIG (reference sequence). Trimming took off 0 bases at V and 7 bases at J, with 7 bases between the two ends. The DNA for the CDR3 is TGTGCCTGGAGTGTAAGTCGGGAGCAGTACTTC. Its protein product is CAWSVSREQYF.

CDR3 nucleotides: TGTGCCAGCAGTGAAGGTTACTACGGCCCATGGGCGACCCAGTACTTC. Translation: CASSEGYYGPWATQYF. The gene calls are TRBV6-1 and TRBJ2-5; no reliable D call. The CDR3 is 16 residues long. The V gene's germline CDR1 is MNHNS and CDR2 SASEGT. V was shortened by 1 base and J by 7 bases, with 19 bases between the two germline ends.

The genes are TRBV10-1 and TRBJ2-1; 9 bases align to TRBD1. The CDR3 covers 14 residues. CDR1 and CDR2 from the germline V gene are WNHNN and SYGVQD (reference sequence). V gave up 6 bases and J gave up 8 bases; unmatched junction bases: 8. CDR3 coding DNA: TGCGCCAGCAGCTCCGGGACAGGGCCTGATGAGCAGTTCTTC. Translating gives CASSSGTGPDEQFF.

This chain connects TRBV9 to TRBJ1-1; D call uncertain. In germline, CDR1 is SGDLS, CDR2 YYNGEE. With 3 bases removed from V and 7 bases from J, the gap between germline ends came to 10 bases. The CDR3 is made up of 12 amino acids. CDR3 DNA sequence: TGTGCCAGCAGCGCGGACCCTAATGAAGCTTTCTTT. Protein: CASSADPNEAFF.

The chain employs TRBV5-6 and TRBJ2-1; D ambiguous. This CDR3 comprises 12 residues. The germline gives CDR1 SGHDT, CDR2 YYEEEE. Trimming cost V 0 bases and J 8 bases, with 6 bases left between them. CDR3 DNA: TGTGCCAGCAGCTTGGATGGGGATGAGCAGTTCTTC. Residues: CASSLDGDEQFF.

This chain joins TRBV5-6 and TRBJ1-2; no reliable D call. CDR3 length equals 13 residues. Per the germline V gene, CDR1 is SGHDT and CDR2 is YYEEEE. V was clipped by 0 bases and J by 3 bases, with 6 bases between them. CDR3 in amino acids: CASSLGWDYGYTF. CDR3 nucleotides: TGTGCCAGCAGCTTGGGCTGGGACTATGGCTACACCTTC.

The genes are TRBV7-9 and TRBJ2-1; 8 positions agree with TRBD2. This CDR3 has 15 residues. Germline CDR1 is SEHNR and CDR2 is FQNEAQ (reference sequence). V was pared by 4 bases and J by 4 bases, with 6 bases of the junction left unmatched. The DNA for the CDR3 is TGTGCCAGCAGCTCCGGGACTAGAGGGTACAATGAGCAGTTCTTC. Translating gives CASSSGTRGYNEQFF.

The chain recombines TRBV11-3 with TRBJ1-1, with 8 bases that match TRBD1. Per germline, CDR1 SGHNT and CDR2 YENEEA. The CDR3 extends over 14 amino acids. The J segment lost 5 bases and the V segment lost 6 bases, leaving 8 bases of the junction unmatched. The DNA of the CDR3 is TGTGCCAGCAGATCAGGGGGCTACGAAACTGAAGCTTTCTTT. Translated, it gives CASRSGGYETEAFF.

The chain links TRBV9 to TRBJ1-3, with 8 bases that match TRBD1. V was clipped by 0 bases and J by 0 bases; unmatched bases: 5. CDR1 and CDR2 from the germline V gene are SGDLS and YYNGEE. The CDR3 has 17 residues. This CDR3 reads CASSVAPGGPSGNTIYF. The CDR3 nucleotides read TGTGCCAGCAGCGTAGCTCCAGGGGGCCCCTCTGGAAACACCATATATTTT.

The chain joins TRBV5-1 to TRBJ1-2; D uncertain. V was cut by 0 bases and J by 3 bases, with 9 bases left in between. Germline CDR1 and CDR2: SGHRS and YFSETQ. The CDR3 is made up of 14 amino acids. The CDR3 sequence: CASSLGVVDYGYTF. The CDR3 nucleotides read TGCGCCAGCAGCTTGGGTGTGGTTGACTATGGCTACACCTTC.

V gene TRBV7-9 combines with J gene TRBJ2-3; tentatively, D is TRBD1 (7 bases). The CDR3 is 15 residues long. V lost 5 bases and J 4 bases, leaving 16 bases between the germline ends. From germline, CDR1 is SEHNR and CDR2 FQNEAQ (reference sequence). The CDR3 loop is CASSLLGGGADTQYF. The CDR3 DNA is TGTGCCAGCAGCCTCCTCGGAGGGGGCGCAGATACGCAGTATTTT.

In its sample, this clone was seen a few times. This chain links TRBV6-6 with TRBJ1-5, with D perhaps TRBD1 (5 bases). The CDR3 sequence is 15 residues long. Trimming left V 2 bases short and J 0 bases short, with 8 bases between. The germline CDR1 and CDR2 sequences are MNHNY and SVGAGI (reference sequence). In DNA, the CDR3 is TGTGCCAGCAGTTACACGACAGATAGCAATCAGCCCCAGCATTTT. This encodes CASSYTTDSNQPQHF.

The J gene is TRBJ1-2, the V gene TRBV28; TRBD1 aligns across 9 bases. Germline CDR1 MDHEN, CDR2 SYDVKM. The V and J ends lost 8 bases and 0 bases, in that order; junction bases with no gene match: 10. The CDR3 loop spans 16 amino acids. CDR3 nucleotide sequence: TGTGCCAGCGCGAACCGGGGGACAGGGACTAACTATGGCTACACCTTC. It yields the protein CASANRGTGTNYGYTF.

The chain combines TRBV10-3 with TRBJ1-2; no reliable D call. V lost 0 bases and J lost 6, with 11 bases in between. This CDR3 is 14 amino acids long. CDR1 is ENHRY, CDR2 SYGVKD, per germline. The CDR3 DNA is TGTGCCATCAGTGAGTCGAACGGATCCGATGGCTACACCTTC. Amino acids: CAISESNGSDGYTF.

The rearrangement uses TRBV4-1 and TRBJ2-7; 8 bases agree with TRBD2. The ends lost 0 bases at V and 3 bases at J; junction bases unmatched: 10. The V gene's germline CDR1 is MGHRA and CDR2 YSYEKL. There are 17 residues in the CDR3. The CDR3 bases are TGCGCCAGCAGCCAAGATTCAAATCCGGGGGGGAACTACGAGCAGTACTTC. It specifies CASSQDSNPGGNYEQYF.

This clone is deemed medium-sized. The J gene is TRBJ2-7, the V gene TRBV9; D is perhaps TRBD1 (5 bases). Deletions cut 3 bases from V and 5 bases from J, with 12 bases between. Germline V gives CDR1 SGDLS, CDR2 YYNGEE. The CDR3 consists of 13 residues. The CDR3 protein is CASSDSGSHEQYF. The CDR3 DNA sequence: TGTGCCAGCAGCGACTCAGGGTCCCACGAGCAGTACTTC.

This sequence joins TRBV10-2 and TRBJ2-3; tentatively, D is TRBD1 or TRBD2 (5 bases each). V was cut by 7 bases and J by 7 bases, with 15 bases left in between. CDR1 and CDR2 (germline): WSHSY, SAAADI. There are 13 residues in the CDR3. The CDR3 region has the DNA TGCGCCAGCACCGAGGGACCGACCAATACGCAGTATTTT. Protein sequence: CASTEGPTNTQYF.

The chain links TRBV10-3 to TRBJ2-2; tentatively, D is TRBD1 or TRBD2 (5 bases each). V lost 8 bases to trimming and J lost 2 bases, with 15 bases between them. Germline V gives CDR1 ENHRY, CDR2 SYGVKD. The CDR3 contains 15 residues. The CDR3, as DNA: TGTGCCATCGGGAGACGGACAACAAACACCGGGGAGCTGTTTTTT. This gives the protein CAIGRRTTNTGELFF.

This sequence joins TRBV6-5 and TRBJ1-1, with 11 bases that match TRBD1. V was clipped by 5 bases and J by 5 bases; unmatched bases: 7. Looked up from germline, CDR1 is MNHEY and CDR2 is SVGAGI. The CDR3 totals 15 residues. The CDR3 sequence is CASSRTGGSDTEAFF. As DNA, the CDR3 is TGTGCCAGCAGTCGGACAGGGGGCTCGGATACTGAAGCTTTCTTT.

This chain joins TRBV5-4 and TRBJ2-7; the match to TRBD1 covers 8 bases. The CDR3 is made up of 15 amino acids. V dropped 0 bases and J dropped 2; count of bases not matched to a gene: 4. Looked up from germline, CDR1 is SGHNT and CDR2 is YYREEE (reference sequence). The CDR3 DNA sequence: TGTGCCAGCAGCTTGGATGGGACAGGAACCTACGAGCAGTACTTC. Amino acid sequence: CASSLDGTGTYEQYF. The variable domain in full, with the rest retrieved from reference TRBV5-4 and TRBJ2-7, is ETGVTQSPTHLIKTRGQQVTLRCSSQSGHNTVSWYQQALGQGPQFIFQYYREEENGRGNFPPRFSGLQFPNYSSELNVNALELDDSALYLCASSLDGTGTYEQYFGPGTRLTVT.

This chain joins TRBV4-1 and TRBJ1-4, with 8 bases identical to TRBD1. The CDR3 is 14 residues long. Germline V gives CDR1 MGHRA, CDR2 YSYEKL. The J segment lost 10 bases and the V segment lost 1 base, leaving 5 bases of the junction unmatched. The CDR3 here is CASSQAGGNGKLFF. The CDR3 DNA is TGCGCCAGCAGCCAAGCAGGGGGCAACGGAAAACTGTTTTTT.

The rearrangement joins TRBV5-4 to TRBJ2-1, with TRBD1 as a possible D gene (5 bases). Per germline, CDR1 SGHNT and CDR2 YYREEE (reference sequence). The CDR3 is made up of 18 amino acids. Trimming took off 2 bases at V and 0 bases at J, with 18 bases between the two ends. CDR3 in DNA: TGTGCCAGCAGCTTTGCCTCAGGGTGGCGGCACTCCTACAATGAGCAGTTCTTC. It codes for CASSFASGWRHSYNEQFF.

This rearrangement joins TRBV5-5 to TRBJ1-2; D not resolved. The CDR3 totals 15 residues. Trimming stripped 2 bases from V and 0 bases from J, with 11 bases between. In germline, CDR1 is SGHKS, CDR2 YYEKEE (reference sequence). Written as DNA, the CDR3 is TGTGCCAGCAGCTTTCGGCAGGCGACTAACTATGGCTACACCTTC. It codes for CASSFRQATNYGYTF.

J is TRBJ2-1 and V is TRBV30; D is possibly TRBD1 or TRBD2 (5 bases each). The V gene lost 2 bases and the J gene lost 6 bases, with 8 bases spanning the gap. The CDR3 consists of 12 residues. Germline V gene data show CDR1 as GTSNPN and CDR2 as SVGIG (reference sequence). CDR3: CAWSPGTNEQFF. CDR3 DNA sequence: TGTGCCTGGAGTCCCGGGACCAATGAGCAGTTCTTC.

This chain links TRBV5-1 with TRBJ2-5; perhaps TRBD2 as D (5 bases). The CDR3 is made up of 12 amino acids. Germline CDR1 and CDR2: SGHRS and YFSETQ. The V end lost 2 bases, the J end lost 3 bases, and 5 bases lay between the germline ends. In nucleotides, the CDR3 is TGCGCCAGCAGCTTCGGGGAAGAGACCCAGTACTTC. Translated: CASSFGEETQYF. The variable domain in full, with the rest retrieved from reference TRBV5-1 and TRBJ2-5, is KAGVTQTPRYLIKTRGQQVTLSCSPISGHRSVSWYQQTPGQGLQFLFEYFSETQRNKGNFPGRFSGRQFSNSRSEMNVSTLELGDSALYLCASSFGEETQYFGPGTRLLVL.